The next 13 T cell receptor beta chains were all read from a single sample in a study of CD8 T cells in Susac syndrome. With random hexamers, 0.5 to 1 ug RNA was reverse transcribed. TCRdb redid the calling of the immunoSEQ multiplex PCR reads with MiXCR, one entry per CDR3 protein. The sample contains 120,000 or so distinct CDR3 sequences, 90% to 95% of which appear only once. The sequenced sample was CD4+ T cells from PBMCs. The receptors shown here come from a human donor in good health.

The CDR3 DNA sequence: TGCAGCTTAAGAGCGGGAGCGAACCATGAGCAGTTCTTC. Amino acid sequence: CSLRAGANHEQFF. This rearrangement joins TRBV29-1 to TRBJ2-1, with 8 bases that match TRBD2. The germline V gene encodes CDR1 SQVTM and CDR2 ANQGSEA. V gave up 8 bases and J gave up 8 bases; unmatched junction bases: 11. The CDR3 has 13 amino acids.

The chain is built from TRBV29-1 and TRBJ1-2; D gene ambiguous. Germline V gene sequence: CDR1 SQVTM, CDR2 ANQGSEA. The germline V and J ends were trimmed by 7 bases and 7 bases, with 16 bases remaining between them. The CDR3 covers 12 residues. CDR3 nucleotide sequence: TGCAGCGCCGCCGTTTACGGACCTGGCTACACCTTC. Translation: CSAAVYGPGYTF.

The gene calls are TRBV7-9 and TRBJ2-5; D is perhaps TRBD2 (5 bases). The CDR3 is made up of 13 amino acids. Germline loops: CDR1 SEHNR, CDR2 FQNEAQ (reference sequence). Trimming removed 0 bases at V and 7 bases at J, with 9 bases between. The CDR3 nucleotides are TGTGCCAGCAGCTTAGCGGGAGCCGGGACCCAGTACTTC. Amino acids: CASSLAGAGTQYF.

This clonotype came up once. CDR3 sequence: CASRISGVTATEAFF. The DNA of the CDR3 is TGTGCCAGCAGAATCTCCGGGGTTACGGCCACTGAAGCTTTCTTT. The rearrangement joins TRBV25-1 to TRBJ1-1; D unclear. V lost 6 bases and J 4 bases, leaving 18 bases between the germline ends. CDR1 and CDR2 from the germline V gene are MGHDK and SYGVNS. The CDR3 has 15 amino acids.

This clonotype showed up just once. The CDR3 DNA is TGCAGCGTGACTACCTACAATGAGCAGTTCTTC. Its translation is CSVTTYNEQFF. The rearrangement uses TRBV29-1 and TRBJ2-1, with D possibly matching TRBD2 (5 bases). The germline V gene encodes CDR1 SQVTM and CDR2 ANQGSEA. Deletions cut 6 bases from V and 2 bases from J, with 5 bases between. This CDR3 is 11 amino acids long.

The chain carries TRBV29-1 and TRBJ2-6, with 8 bases identical to TRBD1. CDR3 length: 15 residues. The V gene's germline CDR1 is SQVTM and CDR2 ANQGSEA. J was trimmed by 2 bases and V by 6 bases; bases with no gene match: 6. The CDR3 bases are TGCAGCGTGGGACCAGGGGGCCCTGGGGCCAACGTCCTGACTTTC. Translating it yields CSVGPGGPGANVLTF.

This chain links TRBV28 with TRBJ2-2; 10 bases map to TRBD1. This CDR3 contains 13 residues. CDR1 is MDHEN, CDR2 SYDVKM, per germline. The trim removed 6 bases at V and 6 bases at J, leaving 1 base unmatched. The CDR3 DNA follows: TGTGCCAGCAGGGGACAGGGGTCCGGGGAGCTGTTTTTT. Its translation: CASRGQGSGELFF.

The J gene is TRBJ2-1, the V gene TRBV3-1; 11 nucleotides match TRBD2. The CDR3 extends over 15 amino acids. J was trimmed by 6 bases and V by 4 bases; bases with no gene match: 5. The germline gives CDR1 LGHDT, CDR2 YNNKEL (reference sequence). The CDR3 loop is CASSPTSGRPNEQFF. As DNA, the CDR3 is TGTGCCAGCAGCCCAACTAGCGGGAGACCCAATGAGCAGTTCTTC.

The rearrangement joins TRBV2 to TRBJ2-1; 12 bases are a match to TRBD2. Unmatched junction bases numbered 4, after V lost 6 bases and J lost 13 bases. In germline, CDR1 is SNHLY, CDR2 FYNNEI. The CDR3 runs to 12 residues. The CDR3, as DNA: TGTGCCAGCAGGGGACTAGCGGGTGCTCAGTTCTTC. Translated: CASRGLAGAQFF. Using reference TRBV2 and TRBJ2-1 for the parts outside the CDR3, the full variable domain is EPEVTQTPSHQVTQMGQEVILRCVPISNHLYFYWYRQILGQKVEFLVSFYNNEISEKSEIFDDQFSVERPDGSNFTLKIRSTKLEDSAMYFCASRGLAGAQFFGPGTRLTVL.

The chain combines TRBV7-9 with TRBJ1-2, with 7 bases lining up with TRBD1. The CDR3 covers 14 residues. Trimming cost V 10 bases and J 3 bases; bases outside gene matches: 11. CDR1 SEHNR and CDR2 FQNEAQ come from the germline V gene (reference sequence). The CDR3 nucleotides are TGTGCCACCGCCCCCGGCAGGGGGGACTATGGCTACACCTTC. Its translation: CATAPGRGDYGYTF.

The chain couples TRBV15 to TRBJ2-7; D gene unclear. V lost 0 bases, J lost 4 bases, and 10 bases lay in between. The CDR3 runs to 14 residues. The germline CDR1 and CDR2 sequences are LNHNV and YYDKDF (reference sequence). In nucleotides, the CDR3 is TGTGCCACCAGCAGAGATCCCAGTCGGTACGAGCAGTACTTC. Its translation: CATSRDPSRYEQYF. The whole variable domain, remainder taken from reference TRBV15 and TRBJ2-7, is DAMVIQNPRYQVTQFGKPVTLSCSQTLNHNVMYWYQQKSSQAPKLLFHYYDKDFNNEADTPDNFQSRRPNTSFCFLDIRSPGLGDTAMYLCATSRDPSRYEQYFGPGTRLTVT.

The chain joins TRBV12-3 or TRBV12-4 to TRBJ1-5; D remains unclear. The germline V and J ends were trimmed by 8 bases and 0 bases, with 11 bases remaining between them. This CDR3 comprises 14 residues. The CDR3 bases are TGTGCCAGCTCTGGGCAGTATAGCAATCAGCCCCAGCATTTT. Its protein product is CASSGQYSNQPQHF.

The chain recombines TRBV23-1 with TRBJ1-2, with 7 nucleotides matching TRBD1. TRBV23-1 is an ORF for which the function is uncertain. The CDR3 sequence is 16 residues long. V lost 2 bases, J lost 4 bases, and 10 bases stayed unmatched. For the CDR3, the DNA is TGCGCCAGCAGTCAACCCGACAGGGCCTACCCCTATGGCTACACCTTC. Translation: CASSQPDRAYPYGYTF.